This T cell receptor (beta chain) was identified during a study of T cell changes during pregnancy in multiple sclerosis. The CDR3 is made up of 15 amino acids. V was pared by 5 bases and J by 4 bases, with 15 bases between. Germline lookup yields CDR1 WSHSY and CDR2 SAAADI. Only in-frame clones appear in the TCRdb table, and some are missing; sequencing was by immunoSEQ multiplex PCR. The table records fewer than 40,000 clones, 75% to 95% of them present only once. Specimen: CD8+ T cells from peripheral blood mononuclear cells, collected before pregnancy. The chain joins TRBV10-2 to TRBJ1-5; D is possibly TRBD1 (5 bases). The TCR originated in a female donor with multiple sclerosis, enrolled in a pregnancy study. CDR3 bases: TGCGCCAGCAGTTACTTGGACAACGCTAATCAGCCCCAGCATTTT. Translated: CASSYLDNANQPQHF.